This T cell receptor beta chain was captured by sequencing in a study of long-term antiretroviral therapy in people with HIV. Study conclusions and caveats: Blood in the study was drawn between about 2003 and 2017, possibly under older ART regimens, which may be less effective than current ones.

Note on this clone: Its antigen is undetermined.

The United States was where all participants with HIV were treated. The authors ran the immunoSEQ assay, v3.0, at survey level. The method was immunoSEQ multiplex PCR; TCRdb's version includes in-frame clones alone and lacks a portion of them. The table shows about 20,000 clones, with more than 70% occurring only once. The source of this sequence is a man in his sixties with HIV. This material consisted of unsorted PBMCs, taken 1.3 years after starting antiretroviral therapy.

CDR3 protein: CASSLELTSGIAGELFF. CDR3 DNA sequence: TGTGCCAGCAGCTTAGAGTTGACTAGCGGGATTGCCGGGGAGCTGTTTTTT. This sequence joins TRBV7-8 and TRBJ2-2, with TRBD2 identical over 11 bases. CDR1 SGHVS and CDR2 FQNEAQ come from the germline V gene. The CDR3 covers 17 residues. With V trimmed by 1 base and J by 6 bases, 7 bases remained unmatched. Variable domain in full (rest from reference TRBV7-8 and TRBJ2-2): GAGVSQSPRYKVAKRGQDVALRCDPISGHVSLFWYQQALGQGPEFLTYFQNEAQLDKSGLPSDRFFAERPEGSVSTLKIQRTQQEDSAVYLCASSLELTSGIAGELFFGEGSRLTVL.